These 25 T cell receptor beta chains originate from one sample sequenced in a study of Graves' ophthalmopathy and Graves' hyperthyroidism (dated 2018 in TCRdb). The instrument given in TCRdb is Illumina HiSeq 2000. For repertoire sequencing, the TCR beta CDR3 regions were amplified from RNA transcripts. The first round was an RT-PCR using HTBI primers with the Qiagen OneStep RT-PCR kit, and this first round was followed by a second-round multiplex PCR, then size selection and purification. The public reads were run again by TCRdb, first through fastp at Q25 and then through MiXCR, and only productive beta chains were kept. Here each entry gathers all rows of one CDR3 protein and keeps the most common genes and DNA. The sample data list about 660,000 distinct CDR3 sequences, and over 40% of these were observed just once. More than 2.5% of the sample lies in the top ten. The sample consisted of peripheral blood. The origin of the receptors is an adult man with Graves' ophthalmopathy.

This clonotype has a handful of counts. This chain joins TRBV6-5 and TRBJ1-1, with D uncertain. The CDR3 runs 13 residues. V was shortened by 0 bases and J by 8 bases, with 10 bases between the two germline ends. CDR1 and CDR2 (germline): MNHEY, SVGAGI. CDR3 in amino acids: CASSYSWRAEAFF. CDR3 in DNA: TGTGCCAGCAGTTACTCGTGGAGAGCCGAAGCTTTCTTT.

This clonotype was detected ten times or more. The rearrangement links TRBV24-1 to TRBJ2-2, with no clear D. CDR3 length: 13 residues. In germline, CDR1 is KGHDR, CDR2 SFDVKD. Between the trimmed V and J ends, which lost 3 bases and 6 bases, there was a span of 7 bases. CDR3 coding DNA: TGTGCCACCAGTGATCCCGTCTCCGGGGAGCTGTTTTTT. Translated, it gives CATSDPVSGELFF.

This clonotype was counted many times. This rearrangement joins TRBV19 to TRBJ1-1; 7 nucleotides match TRBD1. From germline, CDR1 is LNHDA and CDR2 SQIVND (reference sequence). The CDR3 spans 13 residues. V gave up 3 bases and J gave up 6 bases; unmatched junction bases: 4. The CDR3 region has the DNA TGTGCCAGTAGTATGAGACAGGGTCCTGAAGCTTTCTTT. Protein product: CASSMRQGPEAFF. Full variable domain (outside the CDR3, taken from reference TRBV19 and TRBJ1-1): DGGITQSPKYLFRKEGQNVTLSCEQNLNHDAMYWYRQDPGQGLRLIYYSQIVNDFQKGDIAEGYSVSREKKESFPLTVTSAQKNPTAFYLCASSMRQGPEAFFGQGTRLTVV.

In this sample, this clonotype turned up many times. The V call is TRBV15, the J call TRBJ1-2, with a possible D match to TRBD1 (6 bases). The V end was cut by 0 bases, the J end by 7 bases, with 15 bases between. Germline V CDR1 and CDR2: LNHNV, YYDKDF (reference sequence). The CDR3 totals 15 residues. The CDR3 here is CATSRDVGEGGGYTF. CDR3 sequence (DNA): TGTGCCACCAGCAGAGATGTGGGTGAAGGGGGTGGCTACACCTTC. Based on the CDR3 plus reference TRBV15 and TRBJ1-2, the full variable domain is DAMVIQNPRYQVTQFGKPVTLSCSQTLNHNVMYWYQQKSSQAPKLLFHYYDKDFNNEADTPDNFQSRRPNTSFCFLDIRSPGLGDTAMYLCATSRDVGEGGGYTFGSGTRLTVV.

The chain joins TRBV12-3 or TRBV12-4 to TRBJ2-7; no clear D gene. V lost 6 bases and J 6 bases, leaving 9 bases between the germline ends. CDR3 length: 11 residues. CDR3 nucleotide sequence: TGTGCCAGCAGCGCCAATGGCGAGCAGTACTTC. This translates into CASSANGEQYF.

This clonotype was detected only a few times. The V call is TRBV7-2, the J call TRBJ1-1, with D perhaps matching TRBD1 (6 bases). The CDR3 is 16 amino acids. Germline V gene sequence: CDR1 SGHTA, CDR2 FQGNSA. V was trimmed by 6 bases and J by 4 bases, leaving 21 bases between them. In DNA, the CDR3 is TGTGCCAGCAGTTTCTACGCCTCAGGGGCTGGCACTGAAGCTTTCTTT. Its protein product is CASSFYASGAGTEAFF.

This clonotype occurred many times. The chain has TRBV24-1 and TRBJ1-1; no definite D call. Germline values: CDR1 KGHDR, CDR2 SFDVKD. Trimming shortened V by 5 bases and J by 4 bases, and 7 bases separated the two germline ends. The CDR3 sequence is 12 residues long. As DNA, the CDR3 is TGTGCCACCAGTGGCGGAGGCACTGAAGCTTTCTTT. As protein: CATSGGGTEAFF.

This clonotype has just a few counts. The CDR3 does not end in the conserved phenylalanine or tryptophan, so this is likely a read error. The DNA is left out, because the CDR3 cannot be placed on it with certainty; the CDR3 is given as TCRdb lists it. This CDR3 is CAISDSGQ. The chain uses TRBV10-3 and TRBJ1-2; the table's D call, TRBD1, has no DNA check behind it. Germline lookup yields CDR1 ENHRY and CDR2 SYGVKD. Termini included, the CDR3 measures 8 amino acids.

This clonotype was counted only a few times. V and J are TRBV7-9 and TRBJ2-6, with D unclear. Looked up from germline, CDR1 is SEHNR and CDR2 is FQNEAQ (reference sequence). This CDR3 contains 14 residues. The ends were cut back, 6 bases at V and 2 bases at J, with 8 bases in the middle. The CDR3 here is CASRRTPGANVLTF. CDR3 DNA: TGTGCCAGCAGGAGGACCCCTGGGGCCAACGTCCTGACTTTC.

The rearrangement links TRBV7-2 to TRBJ1-3; no definite D call. The length of the CDR3 is 13 residues. V shed 3 bases and J shed 7 bases, with 10 bases lying between them. Germline values: CDR1 SGHTA, CDR2 FQGNSA. CDR3 coding DNA: TGTGCCAGCAGCTTCGACCGAATGAACACCATATATTTT. Protein product: CASSFDRMNTIYF.

The J gene is TRBJ2-7, the V gene TRBV10-3; TRBD1 matches at 9 bases. The germline V gene has CDR1 ENHRY and CDR2 SYGVKD. CDR3 length equals 16 residues. The junction had 18 bases not matched to a gene; V was cut back by 10 bases and J by 5 bases. DNA for the CDR3: TGTGCCAGCTCACCTCCGACAGGGGGAAAAGAGGACGAGCAGTACTTC. Its translation is CASSPPTGGKEDEQYF.

The chain links TRBV19 to TRBJ1-5; D call uncertain. V gave up 7 bases and J gave up 3 bases, with 13 bases separating them. Looked up from germline, CDR1 is LNHDA and CDR2 is SQIVND (reference sequence). This CDR3 has 14 amino acids. Here the CDR3 reads CASKRTVANQPQHF. In nucleotides, the CDR3 is TGTGCCAGTAAGAGGACGGTGGCCAATCAGCCCCAGCATTTT.

This clonotype was observed many times. This chain joins TRBV29-1 and TRBJ2-7; perhaps TRBD1 as D (6 bases). V was shortened by 0 bases and J by 0 bases, with 15 bases between the two germline ends. Germline values: CDR1 SQVTM, CDR2 ANQGSEA. The CDR3 has 16 residues. The CDR3 protein is CSVEDPGQGNSYEQYF. The CDR3 DNA follows: TGCAGCGTTGAAGATCCAGGGCAGGGGAACTCCTACGAGCAGTACTTC.

This chain uses TRBV2 with TRBJ1-2; D is undetermined. This CDR3 region has 10 residues. The ends were cut back, 4 bases at V and 13 bases at J, with 10 bases in the middle. Germline loops: CDR1 SNHLY, CDR2 FYNNEI. CDR3 amino acids: CASSGSAPTF. CDR3 coding DNA: TGTGCCAGCAGTGGTAGTGCACCCACCTTC.

This clonotype was counted between two and nine times. A read error may account for a junction end that differs from germline. V usage is TRBV10-3 and J usage is TRBJ1-5; TRBD1 is a possible D gene (5 bases). The CDR3 runs to 16 residues. The germline gives CDR1 ENHRY, CDR2 SYGVKD. CDR3 nucleotide sequence: TGTGCCAGCAGTTACCACAACCCAGGGAGCAATCAGCCCCAGCATTTT. This sequence encodes CASSYHNPGSNQPQHF.

This clonotype was seen a few times. The CDR3 nucleotides are TGCAGCGTGACTAGCGGGATCGGGGATGAGCAGTTCTTC. Its protein is CSVTSGIGDEQFF. The chain combines TRBV29-1 with TRBJ2-7; the match to TRBD2 covers 11 bases. Gene TRBJ2-1 matches the end of the DNA better, so the J call may be wrong. Germline values: CDR1 SQVTM, CDR2 ANQGSEA. CDR3 length: 13 amino acids.

V gene TRBV6-5 combines with J gene TRBJ1-6; 7 bases agree with TRBD1. The trim removed 5 bases at V and 10 bases at J, leaving 11 bases unmatched. The CDR3 covers 15 residues. Germline assignment: CDR1 MNHEY and CDR2 SVGAGI. CDR3 coding DNA: TGTGCCAGCAGTCCTGATCCGGGACAGCCATCACCCCTCCACTTT. Encoded protein: CASSPDPGQPSPLHF.

This clonotype has ten or more counts. This rearrangement joins TRBV9 to TRBJ2-2; 10 nucleotides match TRBD1. The CDR3 is 14 residues long. The germline CDR1 and CDR2 sequences are SGDLS and YYNGEE. V gave up 5 bases and J gave up 3 bases; unmatched junction bases: 1. The CDR3 is CASRGQGDTGELFF. Written as DNA, the CDR3 is TGTGCCAGCAGAGGACAGGGGGACACCGGGGAGCTGTTTTTT.

The genes are TRBV29-1 and TRBJ1-2, with D maybe TRBD1 (6 bases). Between the trimmed V and J ends, which lost 0 bases and 7 bases, there was a span of 15 bases. The germline gives CDR1 SQVTM, CDR2 ANQGSEA. The CDR3 is 14 residues long. CDR3 sequence (DNA): TGCAGCGTTGAAGATCGGGGGGGCAGGAGTGGCTACACCTTC. This gives the protein CSVEDRGGRSGYTF.

Here the CDR3 DNA reads TGTGCCAGCAGGACGGGACTAGCGGCACCGTACGAGCAGTACTTC. Translated, it gives CASRTGLAAPYEQYF. V is TRBV7-2 and J is TRBJ2-7; TRBD2 matches 11 bases. Looked up from germline, CDR1 is SGHTA and CDR2 is FQGNSA. CDR3 length: 15 amino acids. V lost 6 bases and J lost 4; bases outside the gene matches: 8.

This clonotype was counted once. At one boundary the junction diverges from the germline segment, which might be a read error. The chain links TRBV5-1 to TRBJ2-7, with a weak D call TRBD2 (6 bases). Germline CDR1 reads SGHRS; CDR2 reads YFSETQ. The CDR3 extends over 13 amino acids. CDR3 protein: CASRAPGGYEQYF. DNA of the CDR3: TGTGCCAGCAGAGCACCCGGGGGCTACGAGCAGTACTTC.

The rearrangement joins TRBV30 to TRBJ2-5, with D unresolved. With 4 bases removed from V and 5 bases from J, the gap between germline ends came to 11 bases. CDR3 length: 12 residues. Germline V lookup: CDR1 GTSNPN, CDR2 SVGIG (reference sequence). CDR3 residues: CAWNSDDETQYF. CDR3 DNA: TGTGCCTGGAATTCTGATGACGAGACCCAGTACTTC.

This clonotype showed up many times. The chain uses TRBV25-1 and TRBJ1-5; 10 bases align to TRBD1. The CDR3 has 16 amino acids. The V gene's germline CDR1 is MGHDK and CDR2 SYGVNS. Losses at the gene ends were 6 bases for V and 1 base for J; bases not matched to a gene: 6. The CDR3, as DNA: TGTGCCAGCAGCGCTGGGACAGGGGACAGCAATCAGCCCCAGCATTTT. Amino acids: CASSAGTGDSNQPQHF.

The J gene is TRBJ1-5, the V gene TRBV24-1; D is ambiguous. Germline lookup yields CDR1 KGHDR and CDR2 SFDVKD. This CDR3 spans 12 amino acids. Trimming cost V 3 bases and J 11 bases, with 10 bases left between them. The CDR3 nucleotides are TGTGCCACCAGTGATGGGTTTGGGGCCCAGCATTTT. Translating it yields CATSDGFGAQHF.

In its sample, this clonotype was seen a few times. J is TRBJ2-3 and V is TRBV20-1; 8 bases map to TRBD2. CDR3 length: 14 residues. J gave up 1 base and V 3 bases, and 3 bases lay outside the gene matches. Germline V gene data show CDR1 as DFQATT and CDR2 as SNEGSKA (reference sequence). In DNA, the CDR3 is TGCAGTGCTAGTGAAGCGGGGGGCACAGATACGCAGTATTTT. This translates into CSASEAGGTDTQYF.